Sequencing of this T cell receptor (beta chain) was carried out in a study of blood T cell repertoires in COVID-19. Across about 22 US areas, participants ranged in age from 18 to 89 years. Under the authors' procedure: Amplified reference gene primers provided the basis for estimating nucleated cell counts. Assay used: immunoSEQ multiplex PCR; TCRdb lists only in-frame clones, some missing. From that table come the V and J calls and clone size; the DNA was used to work out D and trimming. Of 200,000 to 250,000 clones listed, around nine tenths were seen once; the top ten hold 10% to 14%. Germline-derived CDR1 and CDR2 are GTSNPN and SVGIG (reference sequence). The CDR3 consists of 15 residues. V lost 5 bases to trimming and J lost 8 bases; unmatched junction nucleotides: 12.

The rearrangement links TRBV30 to TRBJ1-2, with 12 bases that match TRBD1. Material: PBMCs or T cells enriched from blood (not recorded which). This receptor was obtained from a man aged 25-40 years who had recovered from COVID-19. CDR3 sequence: CAWAGDRGRLRGYTF. The CDR3 coding sequence is TGTGCCTGGGCCGGGGACAGGGGGCGTCTTAGAGGCTACACCTTC.